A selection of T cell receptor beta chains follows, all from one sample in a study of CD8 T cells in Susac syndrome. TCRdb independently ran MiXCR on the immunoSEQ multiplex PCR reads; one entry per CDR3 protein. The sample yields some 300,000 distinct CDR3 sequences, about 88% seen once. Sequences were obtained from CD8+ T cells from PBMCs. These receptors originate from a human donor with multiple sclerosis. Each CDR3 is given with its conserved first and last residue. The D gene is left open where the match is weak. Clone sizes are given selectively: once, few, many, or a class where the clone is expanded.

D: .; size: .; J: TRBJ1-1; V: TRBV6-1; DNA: TGTGCCAGCAGTGATTACGAAGCTTTCTTT; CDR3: CASSDYEAFF
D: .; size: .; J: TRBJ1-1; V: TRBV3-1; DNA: TGTGCCAGCAGAGGGGATTTCAACACTGAAGCTTTCTTT; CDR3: CASRGDFNTEAFF
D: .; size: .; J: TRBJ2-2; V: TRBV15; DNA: TGTGCCACCAGCAGGGTGACAGAGACCGGGGAGCTGTTTTTT; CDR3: CATSRVTETGELFF
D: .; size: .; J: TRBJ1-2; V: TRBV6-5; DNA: TGTGCCAGCACCCTCGCAGTGGGGTCGGTCTATGGCTACACCTTC; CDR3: CASTLAVGSVYGYTF
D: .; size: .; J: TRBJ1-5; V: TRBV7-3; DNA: TGTGCCAGCAGCTTAAAGGCCGGGTTTAGGGGCCAGCCCCAGCATTTT; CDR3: CASSLKAGFRGQPQHF
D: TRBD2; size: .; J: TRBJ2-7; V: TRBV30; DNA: TGTGCCTGGAGTCCGGGACTAGCGGGGGCCACCTACGAGCAGTACTTC; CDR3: CAWSPGLAGATYEQYF
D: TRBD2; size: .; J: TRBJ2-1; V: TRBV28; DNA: TGTGCCAGCTTTGACCTCGGACTAGCCCTGAGCTCCTACAATGAGCAGTTCTTC; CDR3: CASFDLGLALSSYNEQFF
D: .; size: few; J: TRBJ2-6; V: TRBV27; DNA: TGTGCCAGCAGTTTATCCTCTGGGGCCAACGTCCTGACTTTC; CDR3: CASSLSSGANVLTF
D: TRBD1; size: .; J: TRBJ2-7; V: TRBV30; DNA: TGTGCCTGGGCCTCGGGACAGGGCACCTACGAGCAGTACTTC; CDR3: CAWASGQGTYEQYF
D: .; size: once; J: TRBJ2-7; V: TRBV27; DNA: TGTGCCAGCAGTTTAGCGGGACCGTACTACGAGCAGTACTTC; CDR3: CASSLAGPYYEQYF
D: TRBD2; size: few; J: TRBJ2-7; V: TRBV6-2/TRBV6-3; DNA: TGTGCCAGCAGTTATCTAGCGGGAGTATATGAGCAGTACTTC; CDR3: CASSYLAGVYEQYF
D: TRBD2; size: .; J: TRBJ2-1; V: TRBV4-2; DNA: TGTGCCAGCAGCCAAGGCCAAGCGGGGACCTTATATAGGTACAATGAGCAGTTCTTC; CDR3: CASSQGQAGTLYRYNEQFF
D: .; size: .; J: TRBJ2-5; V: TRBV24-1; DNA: TGTGCCACCAGTGACAAACGGGAACGGGAGACCCAGTACTTC; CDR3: CATSDKRERETQYF
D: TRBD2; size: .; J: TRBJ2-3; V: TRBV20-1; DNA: TGCAGTGCTAGAGATCCATCCGGGACTAGCGGGAGGCAAACAGATACGCAGTATTTT; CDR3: CSARDPSGTSGRQTDTQYF
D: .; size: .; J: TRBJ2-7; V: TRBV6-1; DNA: TGTGCCAGCACCCCCCCCGGCGGGTTCTCCTACGAGCAGTACTTC; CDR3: CASTPPGGFSYEQYF
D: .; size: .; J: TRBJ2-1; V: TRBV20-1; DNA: TGCAGTGCTAGAGATAAGGCACTACCCGCAATAACCCCCGGATTATACAATGAGCAGTTCTTC; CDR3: CSARDKALPAITPGLYNEQFF
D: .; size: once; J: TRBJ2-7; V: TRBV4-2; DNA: TGTGCCAGTACCGGGACCGACACCTACGAGCAGTACTTC; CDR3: CASTGTDTYEQYF
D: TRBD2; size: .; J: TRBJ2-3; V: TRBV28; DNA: TGTGCCAGCAGCTTCCAAGCGGGGGTTCGGGGGGATACGCAGTATTTT; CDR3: CASSFQAGVRGDTQYF
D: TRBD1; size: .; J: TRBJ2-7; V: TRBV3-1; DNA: TGTGCCAGCAGCCAAGGGGCAGGGGGCGGAAACGAGCAGTACTTC; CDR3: CASSQGAGGGNEQYF
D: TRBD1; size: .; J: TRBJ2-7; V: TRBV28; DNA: TGTGCCAGCAGGGACAGGATATTACCCGAGCAGTACTTC; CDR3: CASRDRILPEQYF
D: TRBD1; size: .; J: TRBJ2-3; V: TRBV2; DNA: TGTGCCAGCCGGGACAGGAATATTTATACGCAGTATTTT; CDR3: CASRDRNIYTQYF
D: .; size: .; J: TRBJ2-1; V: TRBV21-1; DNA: TGTGCCAGCAGCCCCCAGACTAGTGGGCAGTTCTTC; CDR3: CASSPQTSGQFF
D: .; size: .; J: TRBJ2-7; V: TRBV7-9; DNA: TGTGCCAGCAGCGTGCGTCCGAGAGAGCAGTACTTC; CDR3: CASSVRPREQYF
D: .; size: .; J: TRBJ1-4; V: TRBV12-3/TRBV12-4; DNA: TGTGCCAGCAGTTCTCGACAGACATCAAACGAAAAACTGTTTTTT; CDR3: CASSSRQTSNEKLFF
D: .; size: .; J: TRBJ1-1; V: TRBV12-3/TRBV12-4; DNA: TGTGCCAGCAGTCCCAGCGAAGGGTGGGACACTGAAGCTTTCTTT; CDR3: CASSPSEGWDTEAFF
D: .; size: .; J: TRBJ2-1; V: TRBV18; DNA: TGTGCCAGCTCACTGTACGGGAACCCAAACAATGAGCAGTTCTTC; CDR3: CASSLYGNPNNEQFF
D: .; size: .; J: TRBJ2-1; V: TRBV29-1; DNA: TGCAGCGTCCTAGGGGGGGATCCCTCCTACAATGAGCAGTTCTTC; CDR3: CSVLGGDPSYNEQFF
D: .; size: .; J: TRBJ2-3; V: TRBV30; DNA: TGTGCCTGGAGTGGCGGGAGCACAGATACGCAGTATTTT; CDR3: CAWSGGSTDTQYF
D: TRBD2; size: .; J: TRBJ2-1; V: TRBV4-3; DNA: TGCGCCAGCAGCCAAGAACTAGCGGGAGGGATCAATGAGCAGTTCTTC; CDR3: CASSQELAGGINEQFF
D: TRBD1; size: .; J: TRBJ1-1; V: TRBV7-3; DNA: TGTGCCAGCAGCCCGGGACAGGGGGTCGGTGAAGCTTTCTTT; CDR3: CASSPGQGVGEAFF
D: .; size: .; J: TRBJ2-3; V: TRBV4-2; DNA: TGTGCCAGCAGCCCCCGTTCTGAGCGGGTTACAGATACGCAGTATTTT; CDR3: CASSPRSERVTDTQYF